The clone carrying this T cell receptor beta chain was detected ten times or more. Clones were read by immunoSEQ multiplex PCR, and TCRdb kept only the in-frame ones, dropping some. The sample records 140,000 or so clones, around nine tenths being singletons. The time point denotes: blood 4 weeks post-SBRT, at nephrectomy. Stated treatment: 15 Gy SBRT to primary tumor, nephrectomy 4 weeks later. The sample belongs to a study of radiation and T cells in renal cell carcinoma. Germline V gene lookup returns CDR1 LNHDA and CDR2 SQIVND (reference sequence). The V end was cut by 3 bases, the J end by 10 bases, with 9 bases between. This CDR3 region has 11 residues.

This rearrangement joins TRBV19 to TRBJ1-1, with D hard to call. The sequencing used blood, collected from a patient whose treatment included radiotherapy and nephrectomy. This TCR came from a woman aged 50 to 60 with renal cell carcinoma. CDR3 nucleotide sequence: TGTGCCAGTAGTATCGACCTCGGAGCTTTCTTT. It yields the protein CASSIDLGAFF.